These 15 T cell receptor beta chains share one sample of origin, sequenced in a study of CD8+CD57+ T cells in acquired aplastic anemia. All patients picked for sequencing had shown, by flow cytometry, an expansion of CD8+CD57+ cells. Genomic DNA provided the template from which TCR beta VDJ and CDR3 profiles were obtained. TCRdb re-called the reads through MiXCR, storing one row per CDR3 protein. The sample lists 100,000 to 150,000 distinct CDR3 sequences, 45% to 60% seen once, with 25% to 30% in the top ten. The specimen sequenced was sorted CD4+, CD8+, or CD8+CD57+ T cells (not recorded which) from PBMCs. The origin of the receptors is a human donor with aplastic anemia.

The chain employs TRBV24-1 and TRBJ2-2; 14 bases fit TRBD2. CDR1 is KGHDR and CDR2 is SFDVKD in the germline V gene. This CDR3 is built from 19 residues. V shed 0 bases and J 4 bases; nucleotides not matched to a gene: 6. The CDR3 sequence: CATSDLPGTSGRGTGELFF. For the CDR3, the DNA is TGTGCCACCAGTGATTTGCCAGGGACTAGCGGGAGAGGCACCGGGGAGCTGTTTTTT.

The V and J genes are TRBV5-6 and TRBJ2-3; no firm D call. There are 15 residues in the CDR3. Deletions cut 0 bases from V and 2 bases from J, with 10 bases between. Per the germline V gene, CDR1 is SGHDT and CDR2 is YYEEEE. In DNA form, the CDR3 reads TGTGCCAGCAGCTTGGGTTGGGCTGTCACAGATACGCAGTATTTT. Protein sequence: CASSLGWAVTDTQYF.

On this clonotype itself: A much larger clone lies a single base off, so this may be a read error. This chain links TRBV5-1 with TRBJ2-3, with TRBD2 identical over 9 bases. The CDR3 has 16 amino acids. CDR1 and CDR2 from the germline V gene are SGHRS and YFSETQ. The CDR3 DNA sequence: TGCGCCGGCAGCTTTCTAGCGGGGCCTAGCACAGATACGCAGTATTTT. Translated: CAGSFLAGPSTDTQYF.

About this clonotype itself: At one end the junction does not follow the germline gene, possibly because of a read error. The V call is TRBV5-8, the J call TRBJ2-1; D possibly corresponds to TRBD2 (7 bases). The CDR3 is made up of 8 amino acids. Germline lookup yields CDR1 SGHTS and CDR2 YDEGEE. The CDR3 region has the DNA TGTGCCGAAGGGGGGGATGACTTC. It is translated as CAEGGDDF.

Only one count was recorded for this clonotype. This chain connects TRBV11-1 to TRBJ2-1, with 7 bases fitting TRBD2. V lost 7 bases to trimming and J lost 3 bases; unmatched junction nucleotides: 6. This CDR3 spans 14 amino acids. In germline, CDR1 is SGHAT, CDR2 FQDESV (reference sequence). CDR3 in amino acids: CASIGLADYNEQFF. Here the CDR3 DNA reads TGTGCCAGCATTGGGCTAGCGGACTACAATGAGCAGTTCTTC.

Of note for this clonotype: Relative to the germline gene, one junction end is altered; a read error may explain this. V and J are TRBV7-2 and TRBJ2-1; 11 bases map to TRBD1. Germline CDR1 is SGHTA and CDR2 is FQGNSA. The CDR3 spans 16 residues. Written as DNA, the CDR3 is TGCGCCAGCAGCTCCTCCGGGACAGGGGGAAGCAATGAGCAGTTCTTC. Its translation is CASSSSGTGGSNEQFF.

The rearrangement links TRBV27 to TRBJ1-4; a possible D gene is TRBD1 (6 bases). Germline CDR1 is MNHEY and CDR2 is SMNVEV (reference sequence). Trimming shortened V by 6 bases and J by 10 bases, and 12 bases separated the two germline ends. The CDR3 spans 12 residues. CDR3 sequence: CASSLQGRKLFF. CDR3 nucleotide sequence: TGTGCCAGCAGCCTCCAGGGGAGAAAACTGTTTTTT.

About this clonotype: Its ends do not fully match the called genes, so a read error is possible. The chain recombines TRBV7-2 with TRBJ2-2, with D possibly being TRBD1 or TRBD2 (6 bases each). This CDR3 has 10 residues. Germline CDR1 and CDR2: SGHTA and FQGNSA. DNA of the CDR3: TGTGCCAGCAGCCCCCTCCGGGGGCCTTTT. The encoded protein is CASSPLRGPF.

This rearrangement joins TRBV7-2 to TRBJ1-1; D gene unclear. Per the germline V gene, CDR1 is SGHTA and CDR2 is FQGNSA. Trimming took 5 bases from V and 5 from J, leaving 18 bases between them. This CDR3 spans 15 amino acids. This chain's CDR3 is CASSLQTGHGTEAFF. CDR3 nucleotides: TGTGCCAGCAGCCTACAGACGGGCCACGGAACTGAAGCTTTCTTT.

This chain joins TRBV20-1 and TRBJ2-7; TRBD1 might be the D (5 bases). The ends were cut back, 1 base at V and 9 bases at J, with 25 bases in the middle. The germline gives CDR1 DFQATT, CDR2 SNEGSKA (reference sequence). The CDR3 covers 16 residues. CDR3 sequence: CSARGGRTGLPYRQYF. Written as DNA, the CDR3 is TGCAGTGCTAGAGGGGGCCGTACCGGGCTCCCTTACAGGCAGTACTTC.

The rearrangement uses TRBV20-1 and TRBJ2-3; the D gene is possibly TRBD2 (6 bases). In germline, CDR1 is DFQATT, CDR2 SNEGSKA (reference sequence). CDR3 length: 15 residues. V was cut by 4 bases and J by 4 bases, with 18 bases left in between. CDR3 sequence (DNA): TGCAGTGCTATGGTTGGGGGTGGAGGGTCAGATACGCAGTATTTT. Translating gives CSAMVGGGGSDTQYF.

DNA of the CDR3: TGTGCCAGTAGTTTAAACAGGCTGTCCGACCAGTACTTC. It codes for CASSLNRLSDQYF. V usage is TRBV19 and J usage is TRBJ2-7; TRBD1 might be the D (5 bases). V dropped 5 bases and J dropped 10 bases, with 18 bases sitting between them. Germline CDR1 LNHDA, CDR2 SQIVND (reference sequence). This CDR3 region has 13 residues.

The chain combines TRBV15 with TRBJ2-1; D is unresolved. Germline values: CDR1 LNHNV, CDR2 YYDKDF (reference sequence). The CDR3 is 12 amino acids. Trimming stripped 1 base from V and 10 bases from J, with 8 bases between. CDR3 in amino acids: CATSRVSGEQFF. Here the CDR3 DNA reads TGTGCCACCAGCAGAGTAAGTGGGGAGCAGTTCTTC.

This chain links TRBV19 with TRBJ1-6; a weak D match, TRBD1 (5 bases). This CDR3 has 15 residues. Deletions cut 5 bases from V and 2 bases from J, with 10 bases between. Germline V CDR1 and CDR2: LNHDA, SQIVND (reference sequence). The CDR3, as DNA: TGTGCCAGTAGTGCAGGGTTCGCCTATAATTCACCCCTCCACTTT. Protein: CASSAGFAYNSPLHF.

This clonotype occurred many times. V and J are TRBV4-3 and TRBJ1-2; tentative D call: TRBD1 (5 bases). Between the trimmed V and J ends, which lost 0 bases and 8 bases, there was a span of 16 bases. The length of the CDR3 is 15 residues. Germline V gene lookup returns CDR1 LGHNA and CDR2 YSLEER. CDR3 DNA: TGCGCCAGCAGCCAAGAAGCCGCGGGACGCGAGGGCTACACCTTC. Protein: CASSQEAAGREGYTF.